This T cell receptor beta chain is drawn from a study of shared clonotypes between healthy human individuals. In the study overall: Sampling drew on donors who were a couple of women and a few men aged 18 to 49.

CD4+ cells yielded CD45RA+ naive and CD45RA-negative memory subsets. On this clone itself: Its antigen is as yet unknown.

General study results and limits: Naive subsets usually exceeded memory subsets in estimated richness. Around 4.7% of naive CD4 clonotypes were shared across a few donors.

Trimming removed 4 bases at V and 7 bases at J, with 10 bases between. The germline V gene has CDR1 MDHEN and CDR2 SYDVKM. This CDR3 region has 12 residues. Assay: immunoSEQ multiplex PCR; the TCRdb copy retains only in-frame clones and omits some. The sample lists 600,000 to 750,000 clones; about two thirds were seen once. This receptor was identified in a woman aged 25 to 45 in good health. This rearrangement joins TRBV28 to TRBJ1-2; D is ambiguous. Material for sequencing was memory CD4+ T cells sorted from blood. Described subset: CD45RA-negative fraction. CDR3 in DNA: TGTGCCAGCAGTTCCACAACCTTTGGCTACACCTTC. Encoded protein: CASSSTTFGYTF.